A single sample gave rise to the 28 T cell receptor beta chains below, sequenced in a study of OX40 agonist ivuxolimab in advanced cancers. Libraries were prepared by immunoSEQ multiplex PCR; TCRdb keeps only in-frame clonotypes and omits some of them. The data hold tens of thousands of clones, with more than 85% observed a single time. The sample in question was CD4+ or CD8+ T cells sorted from blood, obtained in a trial of the OX40 agonist ivuxolimab. The source of these receptors is an adult with an advanced solid tumor such as melanoma, head and neck, liver or kidney cancer.

This rearrangement joins TRBV10-3 to TRBJ2-5, with 8 bases matching TRBD1. With the DNA end fitting TRBJ2-7 better, the J assignment may be wrong. CDR1 is ENHRY, CDR2 SYGVKD, per germline. The CDR3 spans 13 residues. The CDR3 loop reads CAISGTGSYEQYF. CDR3 coding DNA: TGTGCCATCAGCGGGACAGGTAGCTACGAGCAGTACTTC.

This chain links TRBV7-6 with TRBJ1-5; D uncertain. The V end lost 5 bases, the J end lost 4 bases, and 9 bases lay between the germline ends. CDR3 length: 13 amino acids. From germline, CDR1 is SGHVS and CDR2 FNYEAQ. CDR3 loop: CASSPDGNQPQHF. The DNA of the CDR3 is TGTGCCAGCAGCCCTGACGGGAATCAGCCCCAGCATTTT.

This clone was recorded only once. The gene calls are TRBV7-2 and TRBJ2-7, with a tentative D call TRBD1 (5 bases). The CDR3 loop spans 14 amino acids. V gave up 2 bases and J gave up 2 bases, with 10 bases separating them. Germline V lookup: CDR1 SGHTA, CDR2 FQGNSA. DNA of the CDR3: TGTGCCAGCAGCTTACTGGGGCAGACCTACGAGCAGTACTTC. Encoded protein: CASSLLGQTYEQYF.

The chain combines TRBV11-2 with TRBJ2-1; 9 nucleotides align to TRBD2. V dropped 5 bases and J dropped 7; count of bases not matched to a gene: 12. This CDR3 is built from 16 residues. CDR1 and CDR2 (germline): SGHAT, FQNNGV. The CDR3 bases are TGTGCCAGCAGCATCCTTGGCGGGAGGGCTCAGAATGAGCAGTTCTTC. Its translation: CASSILGGRAQNEQFF.

The V call is TRBV7-9, the J call TRBJ2-3, with D possibly TRBD1 on 7 matching bases. This CDR3 comprises 16 residues. V was shortened by 5 bases and J by 2 bases, with 17 bases between the two germline ends. CDR1 SEHNR and CDR2 FQNEAQ come from the germline V gene (reference sequence). The CDR3 sequence is CASSPRGAVNTDTQYF. The CDR3 DNA is TGTGCCAGCAGCCCCAGGGGGGCGGTCAACACAGATACGCAGTATTTT. The complete variable domain, with remaining parts taken from reference TRBV7-9 and TRBJ2-3, reads DTGVSQNPRHKITKRGQNVTFRCDPISEHNRLYWYRQTLGQGPEFLTYFQNEAQLEKSRLLSDRFSAERPKGSFSTLEIQRTEQGDSAMYLCASSPRGAVNTDTQYFGPGTRLTVL.

This clone was recorded once. The chain couples TRBV11-3 to TRBJ2-7; TRBD1 matches at 10 bases. Germline lookup yields CDR1 SGHNT and CDR2 YENEEA. V was clipped by 5 bases and J by 2 bases; unmatched bases: 3. The CDR3 sequence is 14 residues long. CDR3 amino acids: CASSAGQGPYEQYF. DNA of the CDR3: TGTGCCAGCAGCGCGGGACAGGGGCCCTACGAGCAGTACTTC.

The chain couples TRBV15 to TRBJ2-2; 7 bases fit TRBD1. The V gene end was trimmed by 3 bases and the J gene end by 1 base; junction bases not matched to a gene: 11. The CDR3 length is 18 residues. Germline CDR1 reads LNHNV; CDR2 reads YYDKDF (reference sequence). The CDR3 protein is CATSRGTTGNQNTGELFF. The CDR3 DNA reads TGTGCCACCAGCAGGGGTACGACAGGGAACCAGAACACCGGGGAGCTGTTTTTT.

The chain is built from TRBV6-5 and TRBJ2-7; 14 positions match TRBD2. The germline V gene encodes CDR1 MNHEY and CDR2 SVGAGI. With 6 bases clipped from V and 3 bases from J, the junction kept 4 bases outside the gene matches. The CDR3 has 15 amino acids. The chain's CDR3 is CASSPTSGRDYEQYF. The CDR3 region has the DNA TGTGCCAGCAGCCCGACTAGCGGGAGGGACTACGAGCAGTACTTC.

The gene calls are TRBV15 and TRBJ1-5; possible D gene TRBD1, 6 bases. V was trimmed by 5 bases and J by 5 bases, leaving 10 bases between them. The CDR3 contains 13 residues. Per the germline V gene, CDR1 is LNHNV and CDR2 is YYDKDF (reference sequence). The CDR3 here is CATSEGVDQPQHF. DNA of the CDR3: TGTGCCACCAGCGAGGGGGTGGATCAGCCCCAGCATTTT.

This chain uses TRBV11-3 with TRBJ2-1; D is undetermined. CDR3 length equals 16 residues. The V gene lost 1 base and the J gene lost 4 bases, with 14 bases spanning the gap. The germline gives CDR1 SGHNT, CDR2 YENEEA. The CDR3: CASSLAQSQRYNEQFF. The CDR3 DNA is TGTGCCAGCAGCTTAGCCCAGTCCCAAAGATACAATGAGCAGTTCTTC.

This chain links TRBV10-1 with TRBJ2-3; D gene unclear. The CDR3 is 14 residues long. CDR1 and CDR2 (germline): WNHNN, SYGVQD (reference sequence). Trimming stripped 6 bases from V and 0 bases from J, with 10 bases between. The CDR3 coding sequence is TGCGCCAGCAGCCTTACTACTAGCACAGATACGCAGTATTTT. Translating gives CASSLTTSTDTQYF.

The chain couples TRBV29-1 to TRBJ2-1; 8 nucleotides line up with TRBD1. J lost 8 bases, V lost 4 bases, and 4 bases had no gene match. The CDR3 runs 12 residues. Per the germline V gene, CDR1 is SQVTM and CDR2 is ANQGSEA. The CDR3 DNA sequence: TGCAGCGTTGGGACAGGGTACGATGAGCAGTTCTTC. Its protein product is CSVGTGYDEQFF.

The rearrangement links TRBV5-1 to TRBJ1-1; D is possibly TRBD1 (5 bases). Trimming left V 4 bases short and J 1 base short, with 14 bases between. Germline values: CDR1 SGHRS, CDR2 YFSETQ. This CDR3 comprises 15 residues. CDR3 DNA: TGCGCCAGCAGCACCACCGGGACGCCGAACACTGAAGCTTTCTTT. This gives the protein CASSTTGTPNTEAFF.

This clone was observed a single time. This sequence joins TRBV6-5 and TRBJ2-1; possible D gene TRBD1, 5 bases. The CDR3 has 12 amino acids. V was trimmed by 4 bases and J by 7 bases, leaving 8 bases between them. The germline gives CDR1 MNHEY, CDR2 SVGAGI. The CDR3 reads CASSSQGNEQFF. In nucleotides, the CDR3 is TGTGCCAGCAGTTCGCAGGGTAATGAGCAGTTCTTC.

Only one count was recorded for this clone. The chain combines TRBV9 with TRBJ1-4; 10 nucleotides match TRBD1. The length of the CDR3 is 16 residues. The germline CDR1 and CDR2 sequences are SGDLS and YYNGEE. The ends lost 0 bases at V and 8 bases at J; junction bases unmatched: 7. CDR3 protein: CASSVASGQGIEKLFF. In DNA form, the CDR3 reads TGTGCCAGCAGCGTAGCTTCGGGACAGGGGATAGAAAAACTGTTTTTT. Based on the CDR3 plus reference TRBV9 and TRBJ1-4, the full variable domain is DSGVTQTPKHLITATGQRVTLRCSPRSGDLSVYWYQQSLDQGLQFLIQYYNGEERAKGNILERFSAQQFPDLHSELNLSSLELGDSALYFCASSVASGQGIEKLFFGSGTQLSVL.

The CDR3 here is CASSPGLKGTEAFF. The CDR3 nucleotides read TGTGCCAGCTCACCGGGACTCAAAGGCACTGAAGCTTTCTTT. The chain links TRBV18 to TRBJ1-1; the D gene is possibly TRBD1 (5 bases). This CDR3 is 14 amino acids long. CDR1 is KGHSH and CDR2 is LQKENI in the germline V gene. Trimming stripped 3 bases from V and 4 bases from J, with 12 bases between.

The chain carries TRBV15 and TRBJ2-3; 8 bases fit TRBD1. The V and J ends lost 5 bases and 1 base, in that order; junction bases with no gene match: 11. The germline gives CDR1 LNHNV, CDR2 YYDKDF (reference sequence). The CDR3 totals 17 residues. CDR3 sequence (DNA): TGTGCCACCAGCTTCGGGACAGGCCTAGCCCGCACAGATACGCAGTATTTT. As protein: CATSFGTGLARTDTQYF.

The table lists this clone with a count of one. Other DNA sequences of this sample code for an identical CDR3. The genes are TRBV18 and TRBJ2-1, with TRBD2 matching over 7 bases. After removal of 0 bases from V and 4 bases from J, the junction contained 3 bases not matched to a gene. This CDR3 comprises 15 residues. CDR1 is KGHSH and CDR2 is LQKENI in the germline V gene. The CDR3 protein is CASSPPASGYNEQFF. In nucleotides, the CDR3 is TGTGCCAGCTCACCACCGGCTAGCGGATACAATGAGCAGTTCTTC.

The chain couples TRBV7-8 to TRBJ1-5; 9 nucleotides match TRBD1. The CDR3 is 17 residues long. With V trimmed by 4 bases and J by 0 bases, 7 bases remained unmatched. CDR1 and CDR2 from the germline V gene are SGHVS and FQNEAQ. CDR3 residues: CASSSRRTGVSNQPQHF. Written as DNA, the CDR3 is TGTGCCAGCAGCTCACGCCGGACAGGGGTTAGCAATCAGCCCCAGCATTTT.

The rearrangement uses TRBV7-7 and TRBJ2-3; 8 bases agree with TRBD2. The germline V gene encodes CDR1 SSHAT and CDR2 FNYEAQ (reference sequence). This CDR3 spans 15 amino acids. Trimming at V came to 5 bases and at J to 6 bases, leaving 10 bases not matched to a gene. Written as DNA, the CDR3 is TGTGCCAGCAGCCCAAGCGGGAGTTTTTCGGATACGCAGTATTTT. It translates to CASSPSGSFSDTQYF.

The V call is TRBV13, the J call TRBJ2-3; D perhaps matches TRBD2 (5 bases). The V gene lost 9 bases and the J gene lost 3 bases, with 10 bases spanning the gap. This CDR3 is built from 12 residues. Germline-derived CDR1 and CDR2 are PRHDT and FYEKMQ (reference sequence). The CDR3 loop reads CARGRGTDTQYF. CDR3 DNA: TGTGCCAGGGGCCGGGGTACAGATACGCAGTATTTT.

The J gene is TRBJ2-2, the V gene TRBV7-8; a possible D gene is TRBD2 (6 bases). This CDR3 has 18 amino acids. V was shortened by 2 bases and J by 6 bases, with 22 bases between the two germline ends. Germline loops: CDR1 SGHVS, CDR2 FQNEAQ. Here the CDR3 DNA reads TGTGCCAGCAGCTTACGGGCAGCTGATCGCGGGGCCGCCGGGGAGCTGTTTTTT. The encoded protein is CASSLRAADRGAAGELFF. Based on the CDR3 plus reference TRBV7-8 and TRBJ2-2, the full variable domain is GAGVSQSPRYKVAKRGQDVALRCDPISGHVSLFWYQQALGQGPEFLTYFQNEAQLDKSGLPSDRFFAERPEGSVSTLKIQRTQQEDSAVYLCASSLRAADRGAAGELFFGEGSRLTVL.

This clone showed up just once. The CDR3 loop is CASSEFATGTLSNQPQHF. The CDR3 DNA follows: TGTGCCAGCAGTGAATTTGCCACCGGGACACTTAGCAATCAGCCCCAGCATTTT. J is TRBJ1-5 and V is TRBV6-1; perhaps TRBD1 as D (6 bases). The V and J ends lost 2 bases and 0 bases respectively, with 17 bases between them. Germline loops: CDR1 MNHNS, CDR2 SASEGT. This CDR3 has 18 amino acids.

This clone came up once. The chain recombines TRBV5-1 with TRBJ1-4, with a weak D call TRBD1 (6 bases). V was cut by 1 base and J by 8 bases, with 12 bases left in between. Germline CDR1 is SGHRS and CDR2 is YFSETQ. The CDR3 loop spans 14 amino acids. The CDR3 spells CASSLQQGGEKLFF. CDR3 DNA: TGCGCCAGCAGCTTGCAACAGGGAGGGGAAAAACTGTTTTTT.

The chain has TRBV19 and TRBJ2-7; 7 bases line up with TRBD1. V dropped 5 bases and J dropped 6; count of bases not matched to a gene: 13. The CDR3 is made up of 15 amino acids. Germline CDR1 and CDR2: LNHDA and SQIVND (reference sequence). CDR3 protein: CASSPTGASGGEQYF. The CDR3 DNA is TGTGCCAGTAGTCCCACAGGGGCGTCGGGTGGCGAGCAGTACTTC.

CDR3 DNA sequence: TGTGCCAGCACCAGGACTACCTCGAGCTCCTACAATGAGCAGTTCTTC. Protein product: CASTRTTSSSYNEQFF. V is TRBV6-6 and J is TRBJ2-1, with D possibly matching TRBD2 (6 bases). The germline CDR1 and CDR2 sequences are MNHNY and SVGAGI (reference sequence). Trimming took 7 bases from V and 0 from J, leaving 16 bases between them. The CDR3 is made up of 16 amino acids.

This clone was observed a single time. This chain connects TRBV9 to TRBJ2-3; TRBD2 matches at 8 bases. The germline CDR1 and CDR2 sequences are SGDLS and YYNGEE. J lost 4 bases, V lost 0 bases, and 4 bases had no gene match. The CDR3 is 15 amino acids. As DNA, the CDR3 is TGTGCCAGCAGCGTAGTGAGCGGGAGTCCAGATACGCAGTATTTT. This encodes CASSVVSGSPDTQYF.

This clone was counted a single time. This sequence joins TRBV29-1 and TRBJ1-4; TRBD1 might be the D (5 bases). The germline CDR1 and CDR2 sequences are SQVTM and ANQGSEA. The CDR3 runs to 13 residues. V was trimmed by 5 bases and J by 5 bases, leaving 12 bases between them. The CDR3 DNA reads TGCAGCGTTCTTGGGGCAAGAAATGAAAAACTGTTTTTT. Translated: CSVLGARNEKLFF.